The 28 T cell receptor beta chains below all came from one sample that was sequenced in a study of control samples from healthy donors and cancer patients. Sequencing used immunoSEQ multiplex PCR; TCRdb keeps in-frame clones, though not all of them. In the table there are more than 45,000 clones, 80% to 95% of which are singletons. Material for sequencing was PBMCs. All receptors come from a young man with colorectal cancer.

The CDR3 coding sequence is TGTGCCAGCAGTTCCCCTACCGGGACACCCTATGGCTACACCTTC. This translates into CASSSPTGTPYGYTF. The chain is built from TRBV6-6 and TRBJ1-2; maybe TRBD1 (6 bases). Germline lookup yields CDR1 MNHNY and CDR2 SVGAGI (reference sequence). The CDR3 contains 15 residues. Trimming took off 4 bases at V and 4 bases at J, with 16 bases between the two ends.

The chain couples TRBV6-5 to TRBJ1-5; weak D call: TRBD1 (5 bases). Germline assignment: CDR1 MNHEY and CDR2 SVGAGI. The CDR3 has 15 amino acids. Trimming shortened V by 6 bases and J by 4 bases, and 16 bases separated the two germline ends. CDR3 coding DNA: TGTGCCAGCAGCGATGGGGGGAATTGGAATCAGCCCCAGCATTTT. It specifies CASSDGGNWNQPQHF.

This chain links TRBV30 with TRBJ1-5; TRBD1 might be the D (6 bases). With 5 bases removed from V and 2 bases from J, the gap between germline ends came to 13 bases. This CDR3 region has 14 residues. Germline V lookup: CDR1 GTSNPN, CDR2 SVGIG (reference sequence). The CDR3 bases are TGTGCCTGGGCTAGAGGGGGTGGCAATCAGCCCCAGCATTTT. Its protein product is CAWARGGGNQPQHF.

The chain employs TRBV12-3 or TRBV12-4 and TRBJ1-5; D ambiguous. This CDR3 is built from 12 residues. Trimming pared 1 base from V and 4 bases from J, leaving 2 bases between. This CDR3 reads CASSLGNQPQHF. The CDR3 DNA reads TGTGCCAGCAGTTTAGGAAATCAGCCCCAGCATTTT.

The chain couples TRBV6-5 to TRBJ2-7; no firm D call. Germline V gene data show CDR1 as MNHEY and CDR2 as SVGAGI. Trimming pared 2 bases from V and 2 bases from J, leaving 10 bases between. The CDR3 is made up of 14 amino acids. The CDR3 DNA reads TGTGCCAGCAGTTACCGGACGAAAACCTACGAGCAGTACTTC. This gives the protein CASSYRTKTYEQYF.

CDR3 nucleotide sequence: TGTGCCTGGAGTGTACAGGCGTGGTCTGAAGCTTTCTTT. It encodes CAWSVQAWSEAFF. This chain uses TRBV30 with TRBJ1-1, with D maybe TRBD1 (5 bases). Trimming stripped 0 bases from V and 6 bases from J, with 11 bases between. CDR1 is GTSNPN and CDR2 is SVGIG in the germline V gene (reference sequence). This CDR3 has 13 residues.

This clone was found a few times. This chain joins TRBV7-9 and TRBJ1-2, with D perhaps TRBD1 (6 bases). CDR1 and CDR2 from the germline V gene are SEHNR and FQNEAQ (reference sequence). Trimming removed 3 bases from V and 0 bases from J, with 11 bases in between. The CDR3 runs to 15 residues. The CDR3 here is CASSFSTGSNYGYTF. The CDR3 nucleotides read TGTGCCAGCAGCTTTTCGACAGGTTCTAACTATGGCTACACCTTC.

The chain couples TRBV3-1 (or the pseudogene TRBV3-2) to TRBJ2-3, with 8 bases that match TRBD1. The trim removed 4 bases at V and 6 bases at J, leaving 6 bases unmatched. This CDR3 contains 14 residues. CDR1 and CDR2 from the germline V gene are LGHDT and YNNKEL (reference sequence). This CDR3 reads CASSLQGAGDTQYF. The CDR3 bases are TGTGCCAGCAGCCTGCAGGGGGCGGGGGATACGCAGTATTTT.

Written as DNA, the CDR3 is TGTGCCAGCAGCCCCAGGGCATCGAACACTGAAGCTTTCTTT. Residues: CASSPRASNTEAFF. V gene TRBV9 combines with J gene TRBJ1-1, with TRBD1 as a possible D gene (5 bases). The CDR3 covers 14 residues. Germline-derived CDR1 and CDR2 are SGDLS and YYNGEE. The V gene lost 4 bases and the J gene lost 1 base, with 11 bases spanning the gap.

The chain uses TRBV24-1 and TRBJ2-4; 8 nucleotides line up with TRBD1. This CDR3 is built from 15 residues. V was pared by 5 bases and J by 5 bases, with 7 bases of the junction left unmatched. Per the germline V gene, CDR1 is KGHDR and CDR2 is SFDVKD. Here the CDR3 DNA reads TGTGCCACCAGTGGAGAGGGACAGGAAGAAAACATTCAGTACTTC. It translates to CATSGEGQEENIQYF.

V gene TRBV4-2 combines with J gene TRBJ2-2, with a weak D call TRBD2 (5 bases). The CDR3 is 16 residues long. Germline CDR1 LGHNA, CDR2 YNFKEQ. V dropped 3 bases and J dropped 3 bases, with 14 bases sitting between them. The CDR3 here is CASSHQWLADTGELFF. In DNA, the CDR3 is TGTGCCAGCAGCCACCAATGGCTAGCCGACACCGGGGAGCTGTTTTTT.

J is TRBJ1-2 and V is TRBV29-1, with 7 bases matching TRBD1. CDR1 is SQVTM and CDR2 is ANQGSEA in the germline V gene. The trim removed 7 bases at V and 12 bases at J, leaving 17 bases unmatched. CDR3 length equals 13 residues. In DNA form, the CDR3 reads TGCAGCGCCCAAGTGGGAGGGGGCGATTTTAACACCTTC. Translation gives CSAQVGGGDFNTF.

The genes are TRBV6-2 or TRBV6-3 and TRBJ2-1; D perhaps matches TRBD1 (5 bases). From germline, CDR1 is MNHEY and CDR2 SVGEGT. There are 12 residues in the CDR3. V was trimmed by 4 bases and J by 15 bases, leaving 16 bases between them. CDR3 coding DNA: TGTGCCAGCAGTTTCTCACGGACCAGGGTGTTCTTC. Translated: CASSFSRTRVFF.

The chain carries TRBV6-2 or TRBV6-3 and TRBJ2-1; no clear D gene. This CDR3 comprises 16 residues. Trimming shortened V by 2 bases and J by 9 bases, and 20 bases separated the two germline ends. Germline CDR1 is MNHEY and CDR2 is SVGEGT. This CDR3 reads CASSYGPPRLISEQFF. The CDR3 DNA reads TGTGCCAGCAGTTACGGCCCTCCTAGGCTAATTTCTGAGCAGTTCTTC.

The sample holds a few counts of this clone. The V and J genes are TRBV4-1 and TRBJ1-4, with D tentatively TRBD1 (6 bases). Deletions cut 5 bases from V and 8 bases from J, with 24 bases between. Germline V gives CDR1 MGHRA, CDR2 YSYEKL. The CDR3 loop spans 17 amino acids. CDR3 DNA sequence: TGCGCCAGCAGCTCCAGCTCCCTCAGGGGAGGAATGGAAAAACTGTTTTTT. Encoded protein: CASSSSSLRGGMEKLFF.

This chain links TRBV11-2 with TRBJ1-6, with 7 bases aligning to TRBD1. With 1 base clipped from V and 7 bases from J, the junction kept 7 bases outside the gene matches. CDR3 length equals 16 residues. Looked up from germline, CDR1 is SGHAT and CDR2 is FQNNGV. This CDR3 reads CASSLGQGVVNSPLHF. The CDR3 nucleotides are TGTGCCAGCAGCTTAGGTCAGGGGGTGGTAAATTCACCCCTCCACTTT.

V and J are TRBV4-3 and TRBJ2-2, with a tentative D call TRBD2 (6 bases). Germline CDR1 reads LGHNA; CDR2 reads YSLEER. Between the trimmed V and J ends, which lost 0 bases and 3 bases, there was a span of 14 bases. CDR3 length equals 17 residues. The CDR3 region has the DNA TGCGCCAGCAGCCAAGATCGGGCGGGGACTTACACCGGGGAGCTGTTTTTT. Protein product: CASSQDRAGTYTGELFF.

The chain links TRBV7-8 to TRBJ2-1; 8 bases match TRBD1. The CDR3 covers 15 residues. J was trimmed by 2 bases and V by 6 bases; bases with no gene match: 6. Germline V gene lookup returns CDR1 SGHVS and CDR2 FQNEAQ. The CDR3 sequence: CASRGDRGAYNEQFF. Here the CDR3 DNA reads TGTGCCAGCAGGGGAGACAGGGGTGCCTACAATGAGCAGTTCTTC. Based on the CDR3 plus reference TRBV7-8 and TRBJ2-1, the full variable domain is GAGVSQSPRYKVAKRGQDVALRCDPISGHVSLFWYQQALGQGPEFLTYFQNEAQLDKSGLPSDRFFAERPEGSVSTLKIQRTQQEDSAVYLCASRGDRGAYNEQFFGPGTRLTVL.

V gene TRBV5-4 combines with J gene TRBJ1-2; TRBD1 is a possible D gene (6 bases). The V end lost 2 bases, the J end lost 6 bases, and 8 bases lay between the germline ends. The germline CDR1 and CDR2 sequences are SGHNT and YYREEE (reference sequence). The CDR3 length is 12 residues. CDR3 sequence: CASSFGQNGYTF. The CDR3 DNA reads TGTGCCAGCAGCTTTGGACAGAATGGCTACACCTTC.

The genes are TRBV24-1 and TRBJ1-1; D is uncertain. V lost 1 base and J 8 bases, leaving 10 bases between the germline ends. Germline V gene lookup returns CDR1 KGHDR and CDR2 SFDVKD. The CDR3 consists of 13 residues. For the CDR3, the DNA is TGTGCCACCAGTGATTTCTCGGGCAGGGAAGCTTTCTTT. The encoded protein is CATSDFSGREAFF.

This clone was observed once. J is TRBJ1-1 and V is TRBV5-6; a weak D match, TRBD1 (6 bases). CDR1 is SGHDT and CDR2 is YYEEEE in the germline V gene. V was pared by 4 bases and J by 2 bases, with 9 bases between. The CDR3 runs 13 residues. The chain's CDR3 is CASSLGANTEAFF. The CDR3 bases are TGTGCCAGCAGCCTGGGGGCCAACACTGAAGCTTTCTTT.

In this sample, this clone turned up once. The chain employs TRBV5-6 and TRBJ1-2; weak D call: TRBD1 (5 bases). CDR3 length: 16 amino acids. Trimming removed 4 bases at V and 2 bases at J, with 18 bases between. Germline V gene lookup returns CDR1 SGHDT and CDR2 YYEEEE. The CDR3 region has the DNA TGTGCCAGCAGCCCACAGACAGATCCCCGAAACTATGGCTACACCTTC. It encodes CASSPQTDPRNYGYTF.

V and J are TRBV25-1 and TRBJ2-2, with 7 positions matching TRBD1. The CDR3 consists of 16 residues. Per germline, CDR1 MGHDK and CDR2 SYGVNS. V gave up 3 bases and J gave up 5 bases; unmatched junction bases: 9. Here the CDR3 reads CASSEMAGGLTGELFF. CDR3 DNA sequence: TGTGCCAGCAGTGAGATGGCAGGGGGATTGACCGGGGAGCTGTTTTTT.

This clone was observed once. This sequence joins TRBV5-4 and TRBJ2-1, with unresolved D. This CDR3 comprises 11 residues. Germline V gene data show CDR1 as SGHNT and CDR2 as YYREEE (reference sequence). The germline V and J ends were trimmed by 2 bases and 13 bases, with 10 bases remaining between them. The CDR3 is CASSLEGNQFF. CDR3 sequence (DNA): TGTGCCAGCAGCTTAGAAGGGAACCAGTTCTTC.

The V call is TRBV19, the J call TRBJ2-3; D might be TRBD2 (5 bases). The CDR3 length is 15 residues. With 5 bases removed from V and 1 base from J, the gap between germline ends came to 13 bases. CDR1 is LNHDA and CDR2 is SQIVND in the germline V gene (reference sequence). CDR3 in amino acids: CASSRGQAGTDTQYF. The CDR3 nucleotides are TGTGCCAGTAGTCGCGGGCAGGCCGGCACAGATACGCAGTATTTT. The variable domain in full, with the rest retrieved from reference TRBV19 and TRBJ2-3, is DGGITQSPKYLFRKEGQNVTLSCEQNLNHDAMYWYRQDPGQGLRLIYYSQIVNDFQKGDIAEGYSVSREKKESFPLTVTSAQKNPTAFYLCASSRGQAGTDTQYFGPGTRLTVL.

The rearrangement links TRBV18 to TRBJ2-4; D is undetermined. The germline CDR1 and CDR2 sequences are KGHSH and LQKENI. V was cut by 6 bases and J by 6 bases, with 12 bases left in between. The CDR3 runs 13 residues. This chain's CDR3 is CASSRTSGNIQYF. DNA of the CDR3: TGTGCCAGCTCCAGGACCTCCGGAAACATTCAGTACTTC.

This clone was counted once. The gene calls are TRBV18 and TRBJ2-2; D ambiguous. The CDR3 totals 11 residues. Trimming cost V 3 bases and J 10 bases, with 6 bases left between them. From germline, CDR1 is KGHSH and CDR2 LQKENI. This chain's CDR3 is CASSPPSELFF. The DNA of the CDR3 is TGTGCCAGCTCACCCCCCTCGGAGCTGTTTTTT. Full variable domain (rest looked up from reference TRBV18 and TRBJ2-2): NAGVMQNPRHLVRRRGQEARLRCSPMKGHSHVYWYRQLPEEGLKFMVYLQKENIIDESGMPKERFSAEFPKEGPSILRIQQVVRGDSAAYFCASSPPSELFFGEGSRLTVL.

The V gene is TRBV27, the J gene TRBJ2-6; D remains unclear. Looked up from germline, CDR1 is MNHEY and CDR2 is SMNVEV (reference sequence). V lost 0 bases, J lost 3 bases, and 15 bases lay in between. The CDR3 has 18 residues. The CDR3 DNA follows: TGTGCCAGCAGTTTATCGGTGATGGGGTTCGGTGGGGCCAACGTCCTGACTTTC. Its protein product is CASSLSVMGFGGANVLTF.